This TCR beta chain was identified in a study of blood T cell repertoires in COVID-19. CDR1 LGHDT and CDR2 YNNKEL come from the germline V gene (reference sequence). The CDR3 runs to 16 residues. V was clipped by 7 bases and J by 0 bases; unmatched bases: 8. Assay: immunoSEQ multiplex PCR; the TCRdb copy retains only in-frame clones and omits some. The sample has tens of thousands of clones, approximately 80% seen once. The sample consisted of peripheral blood. V gene TRBV3-1 (or the pseudogene TRBV3-2) combines with J gene TRBJ1-1; 10 bases match TRBD1. The receptor's source is a woman of 80 years or more with acute or convalescent COVID-19. This CDR3 reads CASTLRQGALNTEAFF. In nucleotides, the CDR3 is TGTGCCAGCACCCTTCGACAGGGGGCTTTGAACACTGAAGCTTTCTTT.